The next 4 T cell receptor beta chains were all read from a single sample in a study of shared clonotypes between healthy human individuals. The assay was immunoSEQ multiplex PCR, and TCRdb's table has in-frame clones only and misses some. This table holds 2 million or so clones, about 94% found once. Terminally differentiated effector memory CD45RA+ cells were excluded from the naive CD8 cells, which were CD45RO-negative and positively selected for CCR7. Specimen: naive CD8+ T cells sorted from blood. The receptors stem from a man aged 18 to 35 in good health.

V gene TRBV29-1 combines with J gene TRBJ2-7; D is possibly TRBD1 (6 bases). Germline V gene lookup returns CDR1 SQVTM and CDR2 ANQGSEA. The CDR3 runs 17 residues. With 6 bases removed from V and 5 bases from J, the gap between germline ends came to 29 bases. The CDR3 DNA is TGCAGCGTGCGTGGGGGCAGGGCCGATTATGGGATCCACGAGCAGTACTTC. It encodes CSVRGGRADYGIHEQYF.

On this clone itself: The junction departs from the called germline gene at one end, perhaps through a read error. J is TRBJ2-7 and V is TRBV4-1; a weak D match, TRBD1 (5 bases). The germline V gene has CDR1 MGHRA and CDR2 YSYEKL. CDR3 size: 15 residues. DNA for the CDR3: TGCGCCAGCAGCGAAGAACAGGCAGATAACTACGAGCAGTACTTC. Translation: CASSEEQADNYEQYF.

A word on this clone: The identical CDR3 is also encoded by other nucleotide sequences in the sample. The chain links TRBV27 to TRBJ1-2; D is unclear. The germline V and J ends were trimmed by 0 bases and 2 bases, with 4 bases remaining between them. Per the germline V gene, CDR1 is MNHEY and CDR2 is SMNVEV (reference sequence). The CDR3 is 13 residues long. In nucleotides, the CDR3 is TGTGCCAGCAGTTTATCCAGAAACTATGGCTACACCTTC. Amino acids: CASSLSRNYGYTF.

For this clone: Compared with germline, one end of the junction differs, possibly owing to a read error. Other DNA sequences within the sample encode an identical CDR3. This chain uses TRBV30 with TRBJ2-7; 8 bases map to TRBD2. CDR1 is GTSNPN and CDR2 is SVGIG in the germline V gene (reference sequence). The CDR3 contains 15 residues. In DNA form, the CDR3 reads TGTGCCTGGAGTGTGGGACTAGGAGGGACCTATGAGCAGTACTTC. Its translation is CAWSVGLGGTYEQYF. Combining the CDR3 with reference TRBV30 and TRBJ2-7 gives the whole variable domain SQTIHQWPATLVQPVGSPLSLECTVEGTSNPNLYWYRQAAGRGLQLLFYSVGIGQISSEVPQNLSASRPQDRQFILSSKKLLLSDSGFYLCAWSVGLGGTYEQYFGPGTRLTVT.